This TCR beta chain was retrieved from a study of blood T cell repertoires in COVID-19. Study processing details: Scientists estimated how many nucleated cells there were by amplifying reference gene primers. Libraries were prepared by immunoSEQ multiplex PCR; TCRdb keeps only in-frame clonotypes and omits some of them. From that table come the V and J calls and clone size; the DNA was used to work out D and trimming. Among roughly 350,000 clones listed, around nine tenths were seen once. This clone turned up a few times. Germline CDR1 reads LNHNV; CDR2 reads YYDKDF (reference sequence). The CDR3 has 13 residues. Trimming removed 2 bases from V and 12 bases from J, with 14 bases in between.

This receptor was identified in a woman in her late teens or twenties who had recovered from COVID-19. This rearrangement joins TRBV15 to TRBJ2-1; D gene uncertain. The sequencing sample was made of peripheral blood. DNA for the CDR3: TGTGCCACCAGCAGAAACTACCCACCGGGGCAGTTCTTC. Translation: CATSRNYPPGQFF.